The source of this T cell receptor (beta chain) is a study of OX40 agonist ivuxolimab in advanced cancers. Broader study findings: Antigen specificity remained undetermined for the expanded peripheral T cells. In the 0.1-3.0 mg/kg groups, partial responders showed among the lowest expansion.

Details on this clone: Antigen unknown.

CDR3 size: 14 residues. The V gene end was trimmed by 10 bases and the J gene end by 4 bases; junction bases not matched to a gene: 8. The germline CDR1 and CDR2 sequences are MDHEN and SYDVKM. The assay was immunoSEQ multiplex PCR, and TCRdb's table has in-frame clones only and misses some. The table records 65,000 to 80,000 clones, over 90% of them present only once. The chain employs TRBV28 and TRBJ2-1, with TRBD2 matching over 9 bases. The sequenced sample was CD4+ or CD8+ T cells sorted from blood, obtained in a trial of the OX40 agonist ivuxolimab. The sequence derives from an adult with an advanced solid tumor such as melanoma, head and neck, liver or kidney cancer. CDR3 region: CATTRLAAYNEQFF. The CDR3 bases are TGTGCCACAACGAGACTAGCGGCATACAATGAGCAGTTCTTC.